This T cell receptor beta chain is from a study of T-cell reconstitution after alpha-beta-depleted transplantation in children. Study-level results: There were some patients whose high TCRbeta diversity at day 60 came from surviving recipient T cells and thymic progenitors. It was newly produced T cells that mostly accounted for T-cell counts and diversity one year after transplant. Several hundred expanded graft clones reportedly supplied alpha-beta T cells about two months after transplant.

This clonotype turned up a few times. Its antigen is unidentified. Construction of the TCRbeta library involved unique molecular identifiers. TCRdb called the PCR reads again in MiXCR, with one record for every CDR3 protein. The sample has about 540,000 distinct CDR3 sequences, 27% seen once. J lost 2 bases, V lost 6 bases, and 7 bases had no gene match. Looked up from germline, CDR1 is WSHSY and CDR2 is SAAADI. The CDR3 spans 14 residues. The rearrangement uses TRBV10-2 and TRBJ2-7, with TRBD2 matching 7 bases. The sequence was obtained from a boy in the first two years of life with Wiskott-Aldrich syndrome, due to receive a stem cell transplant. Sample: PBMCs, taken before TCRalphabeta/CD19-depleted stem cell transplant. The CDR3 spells CASSFPSGPYEQYF. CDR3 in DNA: TGCGCCAGCAGCTTTCCTAGCGGACCCTACGAGCAGTACTTC.